Below are 22 T cell receptor beta chains sequenced from a single sample in a study of cytomegalovirus exposure and HLA in healthy donors. The PCR made use of 60 Vbeta and 13 Jbeta primers. TCRdb's copy holds only in-frame clones and misses some; the assay was immunoSEQ multiplex PCR. This table has approximately 170,000 clones, about three quarters appearing once. The sequenced sample consisted of PBMCs. All receptors derive from a girl aged 10 to 17 in good health and CMV-seronegative.

This chain connects TRBV27 to TRBJ1-2; TRBD1 agrees at 8 bases. This CDR3 has 16 amino acids. J was trimmed by 4 bases and V by 6 bases; bases with no gene match: 13. Germline CDR1 MNHEY, CDR2 SMNVEV (reference sequence). CDR3 loop: CASSPSIQGAAYGYTF. The CDR3 DNA sequence: TGTGCCAGCAGCCCTTCAATCCAGGGGGCTGCCTATGGCTACACCTTC.

This chain links TRBV5-1 with TRBJ2-1; D might be TRBD1 (5 bases). Looked up from germline, CDR1 is SGHRS and CDR2 is YFSETQ. This CDR3 region has 15 residues. The V and J ends lost 2 bases and 0 bases respectively, with 9 bases between them. CDR3 in DNA: TGCGCCAGCAGCTTCACAGGTTCCTCCTACAATGAGCAGTTCTTC. Translation gives CASSFTGSSYNEQFF.

The CDR3 DNA reads TGTGCCAGCAGCCTCCTGCGGGGCTACGAGCAGTACTTC. It yields the protein CASSLLRGYEQYF. The chain recombines TRBV7-6 with TRBJ2-7, with a tentative D call TRBD2 (6 bases). The CDR3 is 13 amino acids. Germline V gene lookup returns CDR1 SGHVS and CDR2 FNYEAQ. Trimming took off 5 bases at V and 3 bases at J, with 11 bases between the two ends.

V is TRBV6-1 and J is TRBJ2-7; TRBD2 aligns across 8 bases. The V gene's germline CDR1 is MNHNS and CDR2 SASEGT. V trimming: 7 bases; J trimming: 2 bases; junction bases outside the gene matches: 7. The CDR3 has 14 amino acids. CDR3 amino acids: CASTGGAPPYEQYF. DNA for the CDR3: TGTGCCAGCACCGGGGGGGCGCCCCCCTACGAGCAGTACTTC.

The chain recombines TRBV11-2 with TRBJ1-3; 10 bases line up with TRBD1. CDR1 and CDR2 from the germline V gene are SGHAT and FQNNGV. Trimming removed 0 bases from V and 5 bases from J; junction bases left unmatched: 1. The CDR3 sequence is 15 residues long. This CDR3 is CASSLEGQGRNTIYF. DNA for the CDR3: TGTGCCAGCAGCTTAGAGGGACAGGGGAGAAACACCATATATTTT.

With respect to this clone: At one end, the junction sequence differs from germline, possibly due to a read error. The chain uses TRBV7-7 and TRBJ1-1; 7 bases match TRBD1. Germline CDR1 reads SSHAT; CDR2 reads FNYEAQ (reference sequence). This CDR3 is built from 13 residues. Here the CDR3 DNA reads TGTGCTAGCAGCCGTACAGGGGACACTGAAGCTTTCTTT. Its translation is CASSRTGDTEAFF.

The chain joins TRBV10-1 to TRBJ1-1; D might be TRBD1 (5 bases). Germline loops: CDR1 WNHNN, CDR2 SYGVQD (reference sequence). The V end was cut by 6 bases, the J end by 5 bases, with 25 bases between. The CDR3 spans 17 residues. The CDR3 sequence is CASSAVWGEGGKTEAFF. The CDR3 DNA sequence: TGCGCCAGCAGCGCCGTTTGGGGGGAAGGAGGTAAAACTGAAGCTTTCTTT.

In this sample, this clone turned up a few times. The V gene is TRBV6-1, the J gene TRBJ2-2; D remains ambiguous. Germline loops: CDR1 MNHNS, CDR2 SASEGT. Trimming removed 6 bases from V and 6 bases from J, with 8 bases in between. The CDR3 has 12 residues. In DNA form, the CDR3 reads TGTGCCAGCAGCTTAGAGGCCGGGGAGCTGTTTTTT. Its protein is CASSLEAGELFF.

This chain links TRBV6-1 with TRBJ1-5; perhaps TRBD1 as D (5 bases). V was pared by 2 bases and J by 4 bases, with 15 bases between. The CDR3 has 16 residues. The germline V gene encodes CDR1 MNHNS and CDR2 SASEGT. The CDR3 region is CASSERSGVGNQPQHF. As DNA, the CDR3 is TGTGCCAGCAGTGAAAGGTCGGGGGTGGGGAATCAGCCCCAGCATTTT.

The chain links TRBV5-1 to TRBJ1-1, with 9 bases matching TRBD1. This CDR3 has 16 amino acids. Germline-derived CDR1 and CDR2 are SGHRS and YFSETQ. The V gene end was trimmed by 4 bases and the J gene end by 3 bases; junction bases not matched to a gene: 10. The chain's CDR3 is CASSPPDRGRDTEAFF. The CDR3 region has the DNA TGCGCCAGCAGCCCACCGGACAGGGGTCGTGACACTGAAGCTTTCTTT.

J is TRBJ1-5 and V is TRBV2; 10 bases fit TRBD1. The CDR3 is made up of 19 amino acids. Trimming cost V 6 bases and J 0 bases; bases outside gene matches: 14. Germline V gene data show CDR1 as SNHLY and CDR2 as FYNNEI. The CDR3 sequence is CASSGGRDRGEYSNQPQHF. The CDR3 nucleotides are TGTGCCAGCAGCGGCGGGCGGGACAGGGGCGAGTATAGCAATCAGCCCCAGCATTTT.

The chain carries TRBV7-9 and TRBJ2-7, with 10 bases identical to TRBD1. With V trimmed by 4 bases and J by 5 bases, 5 bases remained unmatched. Per the germline V gene, CDR1 is SEHNR and CDR2 is FQNEAQ (reference sequence). CDR3 length: 14 amino acids. The CDR3, as DNA: TGTGCCAGCAGCTCCGGGACAGGGGTTGACGAGCAGTACTTC. It codes for CASSSGTGVDEQYF.

The chain combines TRBV30 with TRBJ1-5, with 7 bases matching TRBD1. Germline V gene data show CDR1 as GTSNPN and CDR2 as SVGIG (reference sequence). This CDR3 is built from 13 residues. The V segment lost 6 bases and the J segment 5 bases; nucleotides outside the gene matches: 7. CDR3 DNA: TGTGCCTGCGGACAGGCGTGGGATCAGCCCCAGCATTTT. Translated, it gives CACGQAWDQPQHF. The variable domain in full, completed from reference TRBV30 and TRBJ1-5, reads SQTIHQWPATLVQPVGSPLSLECTVEGTSNPNLYWYRQAAGRGLQLLFYSVGIGQISSEVPQNLSASRPQDRQFILSSKKLLLSDSGFYLCACGQAWDQPQHFGDGTRLSIL.

This chain uses TRBV14 with TRBJ2-1, with D possibly being TRBD1 (5 bases). The CDR3 consists of 12 residues. Trimming removed 0 bases at V and 14 bases at J, with 11 bases between. CDR1 and CDR2 from the germline V gene are SGHDN and FVKESK. The CDR3 region is CASSQDWGFKFF. The CDR3 bases are TGTGCCAGCAGCCAAGATTGGGGCTTTAAGTTCTTC.

The rearrangement links TRBV5-5 to TRBJ1-6, with unresolved D. V was trimmed by 1 base and J by 4 bases, leaving 15 bases between them. The CDR3 runs to 17 residues. Germline-derived CDR1 and CDR2 are SGHKS and YYEKEE (reference sequence). The CDR3 nucleotides read TGTGCCAGCAGCTTGCTTGTGGTTCCCGCGTATAATTCACCCCTCCACTTT. Protein product: CASSLLVVPAYNSPLHF.

CDR3 protein: CASSPISGSYEQYF. For the CDR3, the DNA is TGTGCCAGCAGCCCGATTAGCGGCTCCTACGAGCAGTACTTC. The chain combines TRBV11-2 with TRBJ2-7; maybe TRBD2 (6 bases). The CDR3 has 14 amino acids. V lost 5 bases and J lost 0, with 11 bases in between. Germline lookup yields CDR1 SGHAT and CDR2 FQNNGV.

This clone has just a few counts. The junction departs from germline at one end; a sequencing error may be responsible. This chain joins TRBV7-7 and TRBJ2-7, with 7 bases that match TRBD1. This CDR3 contains 14 residues. Germline CDR1 SSHAT, CDR2 FNYEAQ (reference sequence). The DNA of the CDR3 is TGTGCTAGCAGCTTAGGTCAGGGGGACTACGAGCAGTACTTC. Its translation is CASSLGQGDYEQYF.

This chain links TRBV19 with TRBJ2-2; D is possibly TRBD1 (6 bases). Trimming took 5 bases from V and 5 from J, leaving 15 bases between them. Germline CDR1 reads LNHDA; CDR2 reads SQIVND (reference sequence). The CDR3 loop spans 15 amino acids. The CDR3: CASSLGQGTTGELFF. As DNA, the CDR3 is TGTGCCAGTAGTTTAGGCCAGGGGACAACCGGGGAGCTGTTTTTT. Looking up the rest from reference TRBV19 and TRBJ2-2 gives the full variable domain: DGGITQSPKYLFRKEGQNVTLSCEQNLNHDAMYWYRQDPGQGLRLIYYSQIVNDFQKGDIAEGYSVSREKKESFPLTVTSAQKNPTAFYLCASSLGQGTTGELFFGEGSRLTVL.

The chain combines TRBV27 with TRBJ1-1; 10 nucleotides agree with TRBD1. The length of the CDR3 is 15 residues. Germline V gene lookup returns CDR1 MNHEY and CDR2 SMNVEV (reference sequence). Trimming removed 0 bases from V and 5 bases from J; junction bases left unmatched: 3. In nucleotides, the CDR3 is TGTGCCAGCAGTTTATCAAGGACAGGGGGTACTGAAGCTTTCTTT. Translation gives CASSLSRTGGTEAFF.

The J gene is TRBJ2-7, the V gene TRBV5-6, with D unresolved. The CDR3 is 14 residues long. Trimming took 1 base from V and 0 from J, leaving 8 bases between them. The germline CDR1 and CDR2 sequences are SGHDT and YYEEEE. CDR3 protein: CASSLLGSSYEQYF. CDR3 DNA sequence: TGTGCCAGCAGCTTGCTTGGCAGCTCCTACGAGCAGTACTTC. The entire variable domain, with the rest obtained from reference TRBV5-6 and TRBJ2-7, is as follows: DAGVTQSPTHLIKTRGQQVTLRCSPKSGHDTVSWYQQALGQGPQFIFQYYEEEERQRGNFPDRFSGHQFPNYSSELNVNALLLGDSALYLCASSLLGSSYEQYFGPGTRLTVT.

This sequence joins TRBV30 and TRBJ2-1; D ambiguous. V lost 1 base, J lost 5 bases, and 9 bases lay in between. Looked up from germline, CDR1 is GTSNPN and CDR2 is SVGIG (reference sequence). The CDR3 is made up of 13 amino acids. This CDR3 is CAWSAELNNEQFF. The CDR3 DNA is TGTGCCTGGAGTGCGGAACTAAACAATGAGCAGTTCTTC.

This clone was picked up a small number of times. The chain has TRBV6-1 and TRBJ2-1; the match to TRBD2 covers 10 bases. Germline V CDR1 and CDR2: MNHNS, SASEGT. The CDR3 totals 16 residues. Trimming at V came to 2 bases and at J to 2 bases, leaving 3 bases not matched to a gene. The CDR3 protein is CASSETSGDPYNEQFF. The CDR3 region has the DNA TGTGCCAGCAGTGAAACTAGCGGGGATCCCTACAATGAGCAGTTCTTC.